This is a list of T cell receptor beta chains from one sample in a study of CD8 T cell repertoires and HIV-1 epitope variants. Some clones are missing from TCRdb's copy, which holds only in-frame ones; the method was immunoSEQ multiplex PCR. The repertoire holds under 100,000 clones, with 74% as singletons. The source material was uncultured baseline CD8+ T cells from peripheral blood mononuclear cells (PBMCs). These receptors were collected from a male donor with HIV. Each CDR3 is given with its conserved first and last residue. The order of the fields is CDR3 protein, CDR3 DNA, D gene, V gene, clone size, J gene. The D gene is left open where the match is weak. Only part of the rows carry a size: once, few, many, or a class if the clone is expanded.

CDR3 protein: CASSPTSLDRQFF; CDR3 DNA: TGCGCCAGCAGCCCCACCAGTTTGGATCGGCAGTTCTTC; D gene: NA; V gene: TRBV4-1; clone size: NA; J gene: TRBJ2-1
CDR3 protein: CASRRDHLARTGELFF; CDR3 DNA: TGTGCCAGCAGAAGAGACCATCTAGCGCGCACCGGGGAGCTGTTTTTT; D gene: NA; V gene: TRBV9; clone size: many; J gene: TRBJ2-2
CDR3 protein: CASSESGTGSPLHF; CDR3 DNA: TGTGCCAGCAGCGAGTCAGGGACAGGTTCACCCCTCCACTTT; D gene: TRBD1; V gene: TRBV14; clone size: NA; J gene: TRBJ1-6
CDR3 protein: CASSLGTDTEAFF; CDR3 DNA: TGTGCTAGCAGCCTCGGGACAGACACTGAAGCTTTCTTT; D gene: TRBD1; V gene: TRBV7-7; clone size: NA; J gene: TRBJ1-1
CDR3 protein: CASRLSGDTEAFF; CDR3 DNA: TGCGCCAGCAGGTTATCAGGGGACACTGAAGCTTTCTTT; D gene: NA; V gene: TRBV10-2; clone size: few; J gene: TRBJ1-1
CDR3 protein: CASSLRPGLQTYEQYF; CDR3 DNA: TGTGCCAGCAGCCTAAGGCCGGGACTCCAGACCTACGAGCAGTACTTC; D gene: NA; V gene: TRBV28; clone size: NA; J gene: TRBJ2-7
CDR3 protein: CASSPDVDTNEKLFF; CDR3 DNA: TGTGCCAGCAGCCCCGACGTAGACACAAATGAAAAACTGTTTTTT; D gene: NA; V gene: TRBV13; clone size: few; J gene: TRBJ1-4
CDR3 protein: CASSDQPDNEQFF; CDR3 DNA: TGTGCCAGCAGTGACCAGCCAGACAATGAGCAGTTCTTC; D gene: NA; V gene: TRBV6-1; clone size: NA; J gene: TRBJ2-1
CDR3 protein: CASTGSGNIQYF; CDR3 DNA: TGTGCCTCCACAGGGTCGGGAAACATTCAGTACTTC; D gene: NA; V gene: TRBV9; clone size: NA; J gene: TRBJ2-4
CDR3 protein: CATGNTGVYSSEQFF; CDR3 DNA: TGTGCCACGGGGAATACAGGGGTGTACAGTAGTGAGCAGTTCTTC; D gene: TRBD1; V gene: TRBV10-3; clone size: few; J gene: TRBJ2-1
CDR3 protein: CASSGTSAQETQYF; CDR3 DNA: TGTGCCAGCAGTGGGACTAGCGCCCAAGAGACCCAGTACTTC; D gene: TRBD2; V gene: TRBV2; clone size: few; J gene: TRBJ2-5
CDR3 protein: CASTYRAVAREQYF; CDR3 DNA: TGTGCCAGCACCTACCGGGCGGTGGCGCGAGAGCAGTACTTC; D gene: NA; V gene: TRBV7-8; clone size: NA; J gene: TRBJ2-7
CDR3 protein: CAWSPSGGKHGYTF; CDR3 DNA: TGTGCCTGGAGTCCCTCCGGGGGGAAGCATGGCTACACCTTC; D gene: NA; V gene: TRBV30; clone size: NA; J gene: TRBJ1-2